Listed here are 11 T cell receptor beta chains from one sample, sequenced in a study of T cell repertoires in cytomegalovirus infection. No cognate antigen is known for these TCRs. Via MiXCR, TCRdb re-called the reads, giving one row per CDR3 protein. Counted here are about 890,000 distinct CDR3 sequences, 30% to 40% occurring once; the ten biggest clones make up about an eighth. The sequencing here drew on cultured CD8+ T cells from PBMCs, taken from culture after CMV antigen stimulation. The receptors were sampled from a human donor in good health (CMV status not recorded). Some clones in this sample may be carry-over from other donors' samples.

This rearrangement joins TRBV11-2 to TRBJ2-1; 7 bases fit TRBD2. Germline V lookup: CDR1 SGHAT, CDR2 FQNNGV. V trimming: 3 bases; J trimming: 3 bases; junction bases outside the gene matches: 11. The CDR3 runs to 17 residues. The CDR3 reads CASSLVTETSFYNEQFF. The CDR3 bases are TGTGCCAGCAGCTTGGTAACCGAGACTAGCTTCTACAATGAGCAGTTCTTC.

This clonotype was seen a few times. The CDR3 bases are TGTGCCAGCAGTTACCGCACGGGGGTAGGTGAGCAGTTCTTC. Amino acid sequence: CASSYRTGVGEQFF. The J gene is TRBJ2-1, the V gene TRBV6-5; perhaps TRBD2 as D (6 bases). Germline lookup yields CDR1 MNHEY and CDR2 SVGAGI. The CDR3 is 14 residues long. Trimming removed 2 bases from V and 9 bases from J, with 14 bases in between.

The rearrangement links TRBV19 to TRBJ2-1; maybe TRBD1 (5 bases). V was pared by 5 bases and J by 7 bases, with 15 bases between. Germline V gene sequence: CDR1 LNHDA, CDR2 SQIVND (reference sequence). The CDR3 contains 14 residues. For the CDR3, the DNA is TGTGCCAGTAGTCCCCTGGACATAGGGAATGAGCAGTTCTTC. Translating it yields CASSPLDIGNEQFF. Using reference TRBV19 and TRBJ2-1 for the parts outside the CDR3, the full variable domain is DGGITQSPKYLFRKEGQNVTLSCEQNLNHDAMYWYRQDPGQGLRLIYYSQIVNDFQKGDIAEGYSVSREKKESFPLTVTSAQKNPTAFYLCASSPLDIGNEQFFGPGTRLTVL.

This clonotype was observed a handful of times. V usage is TRBV5-1 and J usage is TRBJ1-2; D gene unclear. Germline V gene sequence: CDR1 SGHRS, CDR2 YFSETQ. Trimming stripped 3 bases from V and 6 bases from J, with 12 bases between. The CDR3 totals 13 residues. Here the CDR3 DNA reads TGCGCCAGCAGCTCGGCCGCTAGTAATGGCTACACCTTC. It yields the protein CASSSAASNGYTF.

A few counts support this clonotype. The chain has TRBV2 and TRBJ1-2; no definite D call. Germline assignment: CDR1 SNHLY and CDR2 FYNNEI. V was clipped by 4 bases and J by 4 bases, with 10 bases between them. The CDR3 is made up of 13 amino acids. CDR3 coding DNA: TGTGCCAGCAGTGGAGGGCAGAGCTATGGCTACACCTTC. Protein sequence: CASSGGQSYGYTF.

The chain is built from TRBV5-5 and TRBJ2-1; 7 bases align to TRBD1. V shed 4 bases, J shed 0 bases, and the junction held 13 bases outside the gene matches. Per germline, CDR1 SGHKS and CDR2 YYEKEE (reference sequence). This CDR3 is built from 18 residues. CDR3 sequence (DNA): TGTGCCAGCAGCATTGACAGGGTCAACTTAAACTCCTACAATGAGCAGTTCTTC. The encoded protein is CASSIDRVNLNSYNEQFF.

This clonotype was detected a few times. The V gene is TRBV4-2, the J gene TRBJ1-1, with TRBD1 identical over 7 bases. V was pared by 3 bases and J by 0 bases, with 7 bases of the junction left unmatched. Germline CDR1 LGHNA, CDR2 YNFKEQ. CDR3 length: 16 amino acids. The CDR3 loop reads CASSHLQGNLNTEAFF. As DNA, the CDR3 is TGTGCCAGCAGCCACCTACAGGGGAACTTGAACACTGAAGCTTTCTTT.

V is TRBV4-1 and J is TRBJ1-5, with 8 bases lining up with TRBD1. J gave up 7 bases and V 1 base, and 9 bases lay outside the gene matches. There are 16 residues in the CDR3. CDR1 and CDR2 from the germline V gene are MGHRA and YSYEKL. DNA of the CDR3: TGCGCCAGCAGCCAAGGGGGAGGACAGGGAGAACAGCCCCAGCATTTT. Translation: CASSQGGGQGEQPQHF.

In its sample, this clonotype was seen many times. This chain uses TRBV7-2 with TRBJ1-5; 10 nucleotides match TRBD1. The J segment lost 3 bases and the V segment lost 5 bases, leaving 7 bases of the junction unmatched. The CDR3 is 16 amino acids. The germline CDR1 and CDR2 sequences are SGHTA and FQGNSA. Here the CDR3 reads CASSARDRGPNQPQHF. For the CDR3, the DNA is TGTGCCAGCAGCGCCCGGGACAGGGGACCCAATCAGCCCCAGCATTTT.

The chain is built from TRBV25-1 and TRBJ1-2; D unclear. Germline-derived CDR1 and CDR2 are MGHDK and SYGVNS. The CDR3 runs to 11 residues. Trimming cost V 11 bases and J 4 bases, with 11 bases left between them. Written as DNA, the CDR3 is TGTGCCGTACTTACCGCCTATGGCTACACCTTC. This translates into CAVLTAYGYTF.

This clonotype showed up just a few times. The chain has TRBV19 and TRBJ2-2, with TRBD1 matching 10 bases. The CDR3 length is 16 residues. V dropped 5 bases and J dropped 3; count of bases not matched to a gene: 6. The germline V gene encodes CDR1 LNHDA and CDR2 SQIVND (reference sequence). CDR3 sequence reads: CASSSDRGLDTGELFF. The CDR3 coding sequence is TGTGCCAGTAGTTCCGACAGGGGGCTAGACACCGGGGAGCTGTTTTTT. Full variable domain (missing parts from reference TRBV19 and TRBJ2-2): DGGITQSPKYLFRKEGQNVTLSCEQNLNHDAMYWYRQDPGQGLRLIYYSQIVNDFQKGDIAEGYSVSREKKESFPLTVTSAQKNPTAFYLCASSSDRGLDTGELFFGEGSRLTVL.